This T cell receptor beta chain is drawn from a study of graft-versus-host responses after intestinal transplantation. Findings and limits, study-wide: Allograft clonal ratios (graft-versus-host to host-versus-graft) were high in patients who had graft-donor T cell macrochimerism.

Germline CDR1 reads MNHNS; CDR2 reads SASEGT. The V gene lost 1 base and the J gene lost 4 bases, with 14 bases spanning the gap. The CDR3 has 15 residues. TCRdb keeps only in-frame clones here, not all; method: immunoSEQ multiplex PCR. The sample holds approximately 100,000 clones, around 90% seen once. Notes on this clone: Its target is not known.

The V call is TRBV6-1, the J call TRBJ2-7, with a tentative D call TRBD2 (6 bases). The receptor's source is a human donor who received an intestinal transplant. This specimen consisted of unstimulated CD4+ T cells sorted from spleen or lymph node cells, obtained before intestinal transplant. The chain's CDR3 is CASSEEAGSAYEQYF. CDR3 DNA: TGTGCCAGCAGTGAAGAGGCGGGGTCGGCGTACGAGCAGTACTTC.